Listed below are T cell receptor beta chains from one sample, sequenced in a study of T-cell memory formation after mild COVID-19. TCRdb re-derived calls from the 5' RACE reads in MiXCR, one entry per CDR3 protein. The sample shows approximately 580,000 distinct CDR3 sequences, roughly 22% of them seen only once. The sequencing input was PBMCs or a T cell subset sorted from them (not recorded which). The receptors were gathered from an adult woman who had mild COVID-19 (a few samples of this study predate the infection). Cell type and time point are not known. Both conserved end residues are part of each CDR3. D genes are given only for firm matches. Clone size is not always given. Where it is, it says once, few, many or a class for expanded clones.

V gene: TRBV7-6; J gene: TRBJ2-7; D gene: NA; clone size: NA; CDR3 DNA: TGTGCCAGCAGCTTAGAGGGCAGGACCAACTCCTACGAGCAGTACTTC; CDR3 protein: CASSLEGRTNSYEQYF
V gene: TRBV3-1; J gene: TRBJ2-6; D gene: NA; clone size: few; CDR3 DNA: TGTGCCAGCAGCCCCGGACTGATCTTCTCTGGGGCCAACGTCCTGACTTTC; CDR3 protein: CASSPGLIFSGANVLTF
V gene: TRBV5-1; J gene: TRBJ2-7; D gene: NA; clone size: many; CDR3 DNA: TGCGCCAGCAGCTTTGCGGGACAGAAATACGAGCAGTACTTC; CDR3 protein: CASSFAGQKYEQYF
V gene: TRBV7-3; J gene: TRBJ2-3; D gene: TRBD2; clone size: NA; CDR3 DNA: TGTGCCAGCAGCTCATATAGCGGGGCGAGCACAGATACGCAGTATTTT; CDR3 protein: CASSSYSGASTDTQYF
V gene: TRBV18; J gene: TRBJ1-1; D gene: NA; clone size: few; CDR3 DNA: TGTGCCAGCTCACCGTCAGTACAGAACACTGAAGCTTTCTTT; CDR3 protein: CASSPSVQNTEAFF
V gene: TRBV6-6; J gene: TRBJ2-2; D gene: TRBD2; clone size: few; CDR3 DNA: TGTGCCAGCAGTTACACACCACTAGCGGGGGGCCACGCCGGGGAGCTGTTTTTT; CDR3 protein: CASSYTPLAGGHAGELFF
V gene: TRBV7-8; J gene: TRBJ2-4; D gene: NA; clone size: many; CDR3 DNA: TGTGCCAGCAGCTTACCCCCGTGGAGGCGAGTTAAGGAAAACATTCAGTACTTC; CDR3 protein: CASSLPPWRRVKENIQYF
V gene: TRBV4-3; J gene: TRBJ1-2; D gene: NA; clone size: NA; CDR3 DNA: TGCGCCAGCAGCCAAGAATTCGGCCTCGGGGGCTACACCTTC; CDR3 protein: CASSQEFGLGGYTF
V gene: TRBV5-1; J gene: TRBJ1-1; D gene: TRBD1; clone size: NA; CDR3 DNA: TGCGCCAGCAGCTTGTCCGTCGCGGGGGGACAGACGAACACTGAAGCTTTCTTT; CDR3 protein: CASSLSVAGGQTNTEAFF
V gene: TRBV12-3/TRBV12-4; J gene: TRBJ1-2; D gene: NA; clone size: few; CDR3 DNA: TGTGCCAGCAGCCCATCCGCCGAGACAGATTCTAACTATGGCTACACCTTC; CDR3 protein: CASSPSAETDSNYGYTF
V gene: TRBV29-1; J gene: TRBJ2-2; D gene: NA; clone size: NA; CDR3 DNA: TGCAGCGTTATGGGGCCGAACACCGGGGAGCTGTTTTTT; CDR3 protein: CSVMGPNTGELFF
V gene: TRBV18; J gene: TRBJ2-7; D gene: NA; clone size: few; CDR3 DNA: TGTGCCAGCTCACCAGAGGGACTGGGACCCTACGAGCAGTACTTC; CDR3 protein: CASSPEGLGPYEQYF
V gene: TRBV24-1; J gene: TRBJ2-1; D gene: NA; clone size: few; CDR3 DNA: TGTGCCACCAGTGATCCCGGCAGGGTGCTCAATGAGCAGTTCTTC; CDR3 protein: CATSDPGRVLNEQFF
V gene: TRBV12-3/TRBV12-4; J gene: TRBJ1-1; D gene: NA; clone size: many; CDR3 DNA: TGTGCCAGCAGGGTACAGTTGAACACTGAAGCTTTCTTT; CDR3 protein: CASRVQLNTEAFF
V gene: TRBV4-3; J gene: TRBJ2-7; D gene: NA; clone size: few; CDR3 DNA: TGCGCCAGCAGCCAAGAGCGGAACAGGCTCTACGAGCAGTACTTC; CDR3 protein: CASSQERNRLYEQYF
V gene: TRBV20-1; J gene: TRBJ1-1; D gene: NA; clone size: NA; CDR3 DNA: TGCAGTGCTAGGACTGTACAACTAGGACTGATGAACACTGAAGCTTTCTTT; CDR3 protein: CSARTVQLGLMNTEAFF
V gene: TRBV3-1; J gene: TRBJ1-5; D gene: NA; clone size: NA; CDR3 DNA: TGTGCCAGCAGCCAATCAAGGACGGGGGGCGCATCTAATCAGCCCCAGCATTTT; CDR3 protein: CASSQSRTGGASNQPQHF
V gene: TRBV28; J gene: TRBJ2-3; D gene: TRBD2; clone size: NA; CDR3 DNA: TGTGCCAGCAGTTTTAGTAGCGGGGTTGGTACAGATACGCAGTATTTT; CDR3 protein: CASSFSSGVGTDTQYF
V gene: TRBV24-1; J gene: TRBJ2-5; D gene: TRBD2; clone size: NA; CDR3 DNA: TGTGCCACCAGTGATTGGGGACTAGCGGACCAAGAGACCCAGTACTTC; CDR3 protein: CATSDWGLADQETQYF
V gene: TRBV14; J gene: TRBJ2-7; D gene: TRBD1; clone size: NA; CDR3 DNA: TGTGCCAGCAGCCCGGACTCGGGACAGGGATACGAGCAGTACTTC; CDR3 protein: CASSPDSGQGYEQYF
V gene: TRBV12-3/TRBV12-4; J gene: TRBJ2-1; D gene: NA; clone size: few; CDR3 DNA: TGTGCCAGCAGTTTAGCGCGGGGAGGCCATTACAATGAGCAGTTCTTC; CDR3 protein: CASSLARGGHYNEQFF
V gene: TRBV19; J gene: TRBJ2-1; D gene: TRBD1; clone size: few; CDR3 DNA: TGTGCCAGTAGTCCCTCCGGGACAGCCTCCTACAATGAGCAGTTCTTC; CDR3 protein: CASSPSGTASYNEQFF
V gene: TRBV5-1; J gene: TRBJ2-1; D gene: TRBD2; clone size: NA; CDR3 DNA: TGCGCCAGCAGCTTGGAGGCGGGGGGGCTTGACAATGAGCAGTTCTTC; CDR3 protein: CASSLEAGGLDNEQFF
V gene: TRBV20-1; J gene: TRBJ2-2; D gene: TRBD2; clone size: NA; CDR3 DNA: TGCAGTGCTAGAGAGCAGACTAGCGGCGGGGGGGAGCTGTTTTTT; CDR3 protein: CSAREQTSGGGELFF
V gene: TRBV5-4; J gene: TRBJ1-4; D gene: TRBD1; clone size: NA; CDR3 DNA: TGTGCCAGCAGTCTTAACAGGGGGATTAATGAAAAACTGTTTTTT; CDR3 protein: CASSLNRGINEKLFF
V gene: TRBV3-1; J gene: TRBJ2-7; D gene: NA; clone size: NA; CDR3 DNA: TGTGCCAGCAGCCAGGAGATAGGTATTCCTTACGAGCAGTACTTC; CDR3 protein: CASSQEIGIPYEQYF
V gene: TRBV24-1; J gene: TRBJ2-1; D gene: NA; clone size: few; CDR3 DNA: TGTGCCACCAGTGATAGAGGGACCTACAATGAGCAGTTCTTC; CDR3 protein: CATSDRGTYNEQFF
V gene: TRBV7-6; J gene: TRBJ2-7; D gene: TRBD2; clone size: many; CDR3 DNA: TGTGCCAGCAGCTTAGACACCAGCGGGGGAGGGCTCGAGCAGTACTTC; CDR3 protein: CASSLDTSGGGLEQYF
V gene: TRBV6-4; J gene: TRBJ2-3; D gene: NA; clone size: NA; CDR3 DNA: TGTGCCAGCAGGGACCGGGTTAGCACAGATACGCAGTATTTT; CDR3 protein: CASRDRVSTDTQYF
V gene: TRBV4-2; J gene: TRBJ2-1; D gene: TRBD2; clone size: few; CDR3 DNA: TGTGCCAGCAGCCAAGGGGTGGTAGCGGGAGTGATTGAGCAGTTCTTC; CDR3 protein: CASSQGVVAGVIEQFF
V gene: TRBV20-1; J gene: TRBJ2-7; D gene: TRBD1; clone size: NA; CDR3 DNA: TGCAGTGCTAGAATGTTGCAGGGGGCGGGAGAGCAGTACTTC; CDR3 protein: CSARMLQGAGEQYF
V gene: TRBV6-5; J gene: TRBJ2-6; D gene: NA; clone size: NA; CDR3 DNA: TGTGCCAGCTCTTTAGCGGGGCCAGGGGGCAGCTCTGGGGCCAACGTCCTGACTTTC; CDR3 protein: CASSLAGPGGSSGANVLTF
V gene: TRBV11-3; J gene: TRBJ2-7; D gene: TRBD1; clone size: NA; CDR3 DNA: TGTGCCAGCAGCTCGACAGGGAATGGGGACTACGAGCAGTACTTC; CDR3 protein: CASSSTGNGDYEQYF
V gene: TRBV7-3; J gene: TRBJ2-5; D gene: TRBD2; clone size: NA; CDR3 DNA: TGTGCCAGCAGCTTCGGCGGGAGATTGGAGACCCAGTACTTC; CDR3 protein: CASSFGGRLETQYF
V gene: TRBV12-3/TRBV12-4; J gene: TRBJ1-6; D gene: TRBD1; clone size: NA; CDR3 DNA: TGTGCCAGCAGTTTATCGGACAGGGATTCACCCCTCCACTTT; CDR3 protein: CASSLSDRDSPLHF
V gene: TRBV4-1; J gene: TRBJ2-3; D gene: TRBD2; clone size: many; CDR3 DNA: TGCGCCAGCAGCCAAGCCCGGGGGGGCCGGGCGGCAGATACGCAGTATTTT; CDR3 protein: CASSQARGGRAADTQYF
V gene: TRBV12-3/TRBV12-4; J gene: TRBJ2-7; D gene: NA; clone size: few; CDR3 DNA: TGTGCCAGCAGGGCCCGGGACAATTTTCGGCAGTACTTC; CDR3 protein: CASRARDNFRQYF
V gene: TRBV5-1; J gene: TRBJ1-6; D gene: TRBD1; clone size: few; CDR3 DNA: TGCGCCAGCAGCCGGGACAGCGATTCACCCCTCCACTTT; CDR3 protein: CASSRDSDSPLHF
V gene: TRBV6-5; J gene: TRBJ1-6; D gene: NA; clone size: few; CDR3 DNA: TGTGCCAGCAGTTACCAGGGGCCGTCTAATTCACCCCTCCACTTT; CDR3 protein: CASSYQGPSNSPLHF
V gene: TRBV19; J gene: TRBJ2-1; D gene: TRBD2; clone size: NA; CDR3 DNA: TGTGCCAGTAAGGGCCCCGGGACTAGTTCATATGATGAGCAGTTCTTC; CDR3 protein: CASKGPGTSSYDEQFF
V gene: TRBV4-3; J gene: TRBJ1-1; D gene: TRBD1; clone size: NA; CDR3 DNA: TGCGCCAGCAGCCAAGATCATCTCCGGGACAGTGAAGCTTTCTTT; CDR3 protein: CASSQDHLRDSEAFF